This is a list of T cell receptor beta chains from one sample in a study of OX40 agonist ivuxolimab in advanced cancers. TCRdb's table, derived via immunoSEQ multiplex PCR, lists solely in-frame clones and lacks some. The data hold about 63,000 clones, with 77% observed a single time. The starting material was CD4+ or CD8+ T cells sorted from blood, obtained in a trial of the OX40 agonist ivuxolimab. The receptors shown here come from an adult with an advanced solid tumor such as melanoma, head and neck, liver or kidney cancer. CDR3s include the opening cysteine and the closing phenylalanine or tryptophan. Fields, in order: D gene, J gene, V gene, CDR3 protein. A D gene is named only where the DNA matches it firmly.

- | TRBJ2-5 | TRBV15 | CATSRDYTGTGETQYF
- | TRBJ2-7 | TRBV2 | CASSVNVYEQYF
- | TRBJ2-3 | TRBV19 | CASRTESTDTQYF
TRBD1 | TRBJ1-2 | TRBV19 | CASKVSGTGYYGYTF
- | TRBJ1-5 | TRBV12-5 | CASGFVQPIMGFERAYQPQHF
TRBD1 | TRBJ2-7 | TRBV10-3 | CAISYRGGADEQYF
TRBD1 | TRBJ2-1 | TRBV19 | CASTKNGQGPLEEQFF
TRBD1 | TRBJ1-3 | TRBV11-2 | CASSWGTDGNTIYF
TRBD1 | TRBJ2-1 | TRBV19 | CASNSGTDAYNEQFF
- | TRBJ1-2 | TRBV28 | CASSLGLWGARYTF
TRBD2 | TRBJ2-5 | TRBV2 | CASSWTSGKGETQYF
- | TRBJ1-4 | TRBV4-2 | CASSQDFGVNEKLFF
- | TRBJ2-2 | TRBV9 | CASSRVTGDTGELFF
- | TRBJ1-5 | TRBV28 | CASSGGNQPQHF
TRBD1 | TRBJ1-1 | TRBV5-1 | CASSSTGDREAFF
TRBD2 | TRBJ2-3 | TRBV7-9 | CASSRPRGLAVGTDTQYF
- | TRBJ1-1 | TRBV9 | CASSAPRGQVNTEAFF
TRBD1 | TRBJ1-2 | TRBV5-4 | CASSLDRVYGYTF
- | TRBJ2-7 | TRBV4-1 | CASSQSNWAGVNSYEQYF
- | TRBJ1-5 | TRBV9 | CASRNNQPQHF
- | TRBJ1-1 | TRBV28 | CASSSPLFEAFF
TRBD1 | TRBJ2-4 | TRBV4-1 | CASSQPGQGKNIQYF